The rows below give T cell receptor beta chains drawn from one sample of a study of blood T cells in healthy people across ages. Each CDR3 protein is one row after TCRdb ran MiXCR on the 5' RACE reads. In the table there are hundreds of thousands of distinct CDR3 sequences, about 34% of which are singletons. Sequencing was done on a sample of blood. The receptors originated from a woman of 80 years or more in good health. The CDR3 runs from the conserved cysteine through the conserved F or W. The D gene is left open where the match is weak. Clone size is stated in some rows and not others, as once, few, many or a class when expanded.

V	size	J	D	DNA	CDR3
TRBV20-1	many	TRBJ1-1	.	TGCAGTGCCCCCTGGATAGGGAACACTGAAGCTTTCTTT	CSAPWIGNTEAFF
TRBV7-3	many	TRBJ1-2	.	TGTGCCAGCAGCTTAATAGGGATTAACTATGGCTACACCTTC	CASSLIGINYGYTF
TRBV12-3/TRBV12-4	many	TRBJ2-5	.	TGTGCCAGTAGTCGTGGTGAGACCCAGTACTTC	CASSRGETQYF
TRBV6-5	many	TRBJ2-3	TRBD2	TGTGCCAGCAGTTACACGGGACTACGAGATACGCAGTATTTT	CASSYTGLRDTQYF
TRBV6-2/TRBV6-3	.	TRBJ2-7	TRBD2	TGTGCCAGCAGTACTCTAGCGGGGAGCTACGAGCAGTACTTC	CASSTLAGSYEQYF
TRBV25-1	.	TRBJ2-3	.	TGTGCCAGCAGTGAATATATCACTCCGATTTCGAGTCCGCAGTATTTT	CASSEYITPISSPQYF
TRBV12-3/TRBV12-4	.	TRBJ2-3	.	TGTGCCAGCAGTGGCGGGGTGACGGAAGATGCGCAGTATTTT	CASSGGVTEDAQYF
TRBV7-2	.	TRBJ2-3	.	TGTGCCAGCAGCTTATACGGGGGCCCGGGGGCGATAGATACGCAGTATTTT	CASSLYGGPGAIDTQYF
TRBV3-1	many	TRBJ2-1	TRBD1	TGTGCCAGCAGCCAAGAGTCGTACCCGGGACAGGGTACTTCATTATGGAATGAGCAGTTCTTC	CASSQESYPGQGTSLWNEQFF
TRBV6-5	many	TRBJ2-3	.	TGTGCCAGCAGATTGGGGTCCTCCACAGATACGCAGTATTTT	CASRLGSSTDTQYF
TRBV19	many	TRBJ2-7	.	TGTGCCAGTAGACCACCGGGACCTTCCTACGAGCAGTACTTC	CASRPPGPSYEQYF
TRBV15	.	TRBJ1-1	.	TGTGCCACCAGCAGAGATCGGATCCCGAACACTGAAGCTTTCTTT	CATSRDRIPNTEAFF
TRBV20-1	.	TRBJ1-5	.	TGCAGTGTTGTCCGACCGGGACACGGTCATAGCAATCAGCCCCAGCATTTT	CSVVRPGHGHSNQPQHF
TRBV20-1	.	TRBJ1-1	TRBD1	TGCAGTGCCGACAGGGGAATAGACACTGAAGCTTTCTTT	CSADRGIDTEAFF
TRBV4-2	.	TRBJ2-1	.	TGTGCCGGCAGCCAGGATAGCCGCCTAGGTGGGGTCCCCAATGAGCAGTTCTTC	CAGSQDSRLGGVPNEQFF
TRBV7-3	.	TRBJ2-1	.	TGTGCCAGCAGCTTCCGGGACTCCAATGTGCAGTTCTTC	CASSFRDSNVQFF
TRBV5-1	.	TRBJ2-2	.	TGCGCCAGCAGCCGGCGTACGGGGGAGCTGTTTTTT	CASSRRTGELFF
TRBV30	few	TRBJ1-1	.	TGTGCCTGGAGCGAGCGGGGGGAGGATGAAGCTTTCTTT	CAWSERGEDEAFF
TRBV14	once	TRBJ2-2	.	TGTGCCAGCAGCCAAGATAACAGGCGTGGCGGGGAGCTGTTTTTT	CASSQDNRRGGELFF
TRBV20-1	many	TRBJ2-7	.	TGCAGTGCTAAGGCCACTAGCCCCACCTACGAGCAGTACTTC	CSAKATSPTYEQYF
TRBV20-1	once	TRBJ1-5	.	TGCAGTGCTAGAGATCTGCGTCAGCCCCAGCATTTT	CSARDLRQPQHF
TRBV5-4	many	TRBJ2-6	.	TGTGCCAGCAGCTTGAGGGCAGTAGCCAACGTCCTGACTTTC	CASSLRAVANVLTF
TRBV6-1	.	TRBJ2-1	.	TGTGCCAGCGCGGGGAGCGACAATGAGCAGTTCTTC	CASAGSDNEQFF
TRBV7-9	many	TRBJ1-5	.	TGTGCCAGCAGCCGGGACCTCGAATCCCAGCCCCAGCATTTT	CASSRDLESQPQHF
TRBV5-1	many	TRBJ2-5	.	TGCGCCAGCAGCCTGACGTGGGACCAAGAGACCCAGTACTTC	CASSLTWDQETQYF
TRBV4-2	.	TRBJ2-1	TRBD1	TGTGCCAGCAGCCAAGTCACCGACAGGGGGGACAATGAGCAGTTCTTC	CASSQVTDRGDNEQFF
TRBV7-8	.	TRBJ1-5	.	TGTGCCAGCAGCTCCCGACCGGTTTTCAATCAGCCCCAGCATTTT	CASSSRPVFNQPQHF
TRBV7-2	.	TRBJ2-1	TRBD2	TGTACCAGCAGCTTAGCCGGGACTAGTGGGCCATACGAGCAGTTCTTC	CTSSLAGTSGPYEQFF
TRBV20-1	many	TRBJ2-5	.	TGCAGTGCTAGAGATACGTCAGGCCAAGAGACCCAGTACTTC	CSARDTSGQETQYF
TRBV6-2/TRBV6-3	.	TRBJ2-5	.	TGTGCCAGCAGTTACTTCGGGTCCCCGACCCAGTACTTC	CASSYFGSPTQYF
TRBV5-7	.	TRBJ2-5	.	TGTGCCAGATGCGGGGAAGAGACCCAGTACTTC	CARCGEETQYF
TRBV7-2	many	TRBJ2-2	TRBD1	TGTGCCAGCAGCTGGAAGGGGGCGTGGGAGCTGTTTTTT	CASSWKGAWELFF
TRBV7-2	many	TRBJ1-1	TRBD1	TGTGCCAGCAGCTTAGCGGGGACAGGGAGGTTTACTGAAGCTTTCTTT	CASSLAGTGRFTEAFF
TRBV5-1	.	TRBJ2-1	TRBD2	TGCGCCAGCAGCCCGGGACTAGCGGGGCTGGGGGACAATGAGCAGTTCTTC	CASSPGLAGLGDNEQFF
TRBV29-1	many	TRBJ2-3	TRBD2	TGCAGCGTCCCCGTAGCGGGGGGAAGCACAGATACGCAGTATTTT	CSVPVAGGSTDTQYF
TRBV12-3/TRBV12-4	.	TRBJ1-2	.	TGTGCCAGCAGTCCCTCTCTAGGCTACACCTTC	CASSPSLGYTF
TRBV7-9	.	TRBJ2-1	TRBD1	TGTGCCAGCAGCGGCTTACAGGGGGCGCAGTATGAGCAGTTCTTC	CASSGLQGAQYEQFF
TRBV20-1	many	TRBJ1-6	.	TGCAGTGCTAGAGAGACGAGCTCCTATAATTCACCCCTCCACTTT	CSARETSSYNSPLHF
TRBV9	many	TRBJ2-3	TRBD2	TGTGCCAGCAGCCCCGGGGGCGGGGGGCTAACAGATACGCAGTATTTT	CASSPGGGGLTDTQYF
TRBV6-2/TRBV6-3	many	TRBJ2-1	TRBD1	TGTGCCAGCGGGGACAGGGGCCAGTTCTTC	CASGDRGQFF
TRBV6-1	few	TRBJ2-7	.	TGTGCCAGCAGTGAAGCGGACAGAGTCTACGAGCAGTACTTC	CASSEADRVYEQYF
TRBV7-9	many	TRBJ2-1	TRBD2	TGTGCCAGCATTCCGGGGGGGCCATACAATGAGCAGTTCTTC	CASIPGGPYNEQFF
TRBV5-1	many	TRBJ2-6	.	TGCGCCAGCAGCTCGGACCTCTTTTCTGGGGCCAACGTCCTGACTTTC	CASSSDLFSGANVLTF
TRBV12-3/TRBV12-4	.	TRBJ1-2	.	TGTGCCAGCACCTATTCCCTAGGCGGGGGCACCTTC	CASTYSLGGGTF
TRBV18	many	TRBJ1-2	.	TGTGCCAGCTCACCACGGCAAAGGGCGGGATATGGCTACACCTTC	CASSPRQRAGYGYTF
TRBV4-2	few	TRBJ2-1	TRBD1	TGTGTCAGCAGCCGTCTGACAGGGCGATTAGACAATGAGCAGTTCTTC	CVSSRLTGRLDNEQFF
TRBV18	.	TRBJ1-5	.	TGTGCCAGCTCACCAAAACAGGATCAGCCCCAGCATTTT	CASSPKQDQPQHF
TRBV4-3	many	TRBJ2-3	.	TGCGCCAGCAGCCAAGAATTGAGGCAGACCTGGGCAGATACGCAGTATTTT	CASSQELRQTWADTQYF
TRBV20-1	.	TRBJ2-1	.	TGCAGTGCGAGGATCGACAATGAGCAGTTCTTC	CSARIDNEQFF
TRBV7-9	many	TRBJ2-3	TRBD2	TGTGCCAGCAGCTTATTAGCGGGGGACACAGATACGCAGTATTTT	CASSLLAGDTDTQYF
TRBV6-1	.	TRBJ2-7	.	TGTGCCAGCACCCATCAGGCCGCCTACGAGCAGTACTTC	CASTHQAAYEQYF
TRBV2	.	TRBJ1-2	.	TGTGCCAGCACCATTCCGGGACTCCACTCATATGGCTACACCTTC	CASTIPGLHSYGYTF
TRBV6-2/TRBV6-3	many	TRBJ2-1	TRBD2	TGTGCCAGCAGTTATTCTTTCACTAGCGGGGGAGGGGAGCAGTTCTTC	CASSYSFTSGGGEQFF
TRBV5-1	many	TRBJ2-2	.	TGCGCCAGCGCTCGGTTACGGACGAACACCGGGGAGCTGTTTTTT	CASARLRTNTGELFF